The following is a T cell receptor (beta chain) sequence with its context. What it recognizes is unknown. Germline V CDR1 and CDR2: MNHEY, SVGEGT. The CDR3 has 17 residues. These data belong to a study of T cells expressing NK-cell markers. TCRdb processed the 5' RACE reads again and assigns one entry to each CDR3 protein, with no DNA. In all, the sample yields roughly 430,000 distinct CDR3 sequences. Study results and limitations: In a group of roughly 6 donors, dominant NKG2C+ clonotypes represented about 1.0-7.5% of CD8+ T cells.

Input material: blood T cells: a sorted CD56 or NKG2C T cell subset, CD4+ or CD8+ T cells, or bulk PBMC T cells (not recorded which). The V and J genes are TRBV6-2 or TRBV6-3 and TRBJ2-1; there is no DNA to check the TCRdb D call of TRBD1. This receptor was taken from a woman between 18 and 70 years old in good health. CDR3 sequence reads: CASSYPSGRGIYNEQFF.